One and the same sample provided the 19 T cell receptor beta chains below, sequenced in a study of regulatory T cells in long-lasting Graves disease (dated by TCRdb to about 2021). The library relied on multiplex PCR. The sample was run on an Illumina HiSeq 4000. iRepertoire HTBI primers and Arm-PCR amplification of CDR3 regions were used to construct TCR beta libraries. TCRdb reprocessing: public reads trimmed at Q25 with fastp, clones called with MiXCR, in-frame beta chains kept. Entries that share a CDR3 protein sequence are merged under the most common genes and DNA. The sample has about 440,000 distinct CDR3 sequences on record, about 16% of them singletons. The leading ten clones occupy about 10% of the sample. In light of the paper, this sample's time point label describes: newly diagnosed GD, antithyroid drugs for less than 3 months. For both TCR sequencing and RNA sequencing, RNA was extracted from PBMCs in TRIzol.

This sample was shared with a second study, whose subject was T cells in Graves' hyperthyroidism and ophthalmopathy.

Material: peripheral blood mononuclear cells (PBMCs), obtained at new diagnosis, from a patient treated with antithyroid drugs. Every receptor here comes from a young woman with Graves disease. Donor details come from another sample of the same person, matched by shared clones.

There are many counts of this clonotype. The chain combines TRBV14 with TRBJ1-1; D uncertain. V was cut by 1 base and J by 6 bases, with 12 bases left in between. Germline V lookup: CDR1 SGHDN, CDR2 FVKESK. The CDR3 contains 14 residues. The CDR3 loop reads CASSQAEGEAEAFF. As DNA, the CDR3 is TGTGCCAGCAGCCAAGCTGAGGGTGAAGCTGAAGCTTTCTTT.

This clonotype came up many times. Written as DNA, the CDR3 is TGCAGCGTTTTACCCGGTAGAGATGAAGCTTTCTTT. Protein: CSVLPGRDEAFF. J is TRBJ1-1 and V is TRBV29-1; D is unclear. V was cut by 5 bases and J by 7 bases, with 14 bases left in between. There are 12 residues in the CDR3. CDR1 and CDR2 from the germline V gene are SQVTM and ANQGSEA.

A note on this clonotype: A read error is possible here, since a much larger clone lies one base away. V gene TRBV20-1 combines with J gene TRBJ1-1, with D maybe TRBD1 (6 bases). The CDR3 sequence is 14 residues long. Germline V gene lookup returns CDR1 DFQATT and CDR2 SNEGSKA (reference sequence). DNA for the CDR3: TGCAGTGCCGAGGGGGGAGGGGAGAACACTGAAGGTTTCTTT. It specifies CSAEGGGENTEGFF.

This clonotype showed up just a few times. The CDR3 coding sequence is TGTGCCAGTAGTTCCTGGACTAGCGGGAGGCAGCCCTACAATGAGCAGTTCTTC. It is translated as CASSSWTSGRQPYNEQFF. The J gene is TRBJ2-1, the V gene TRBV19, with 14 bases aligning to TRBD2. The CDR3 length is 18 residues. With 5 bases clipped from V and 2 bases from J, the junction kept 8 bases outside the gene matches. Germline loops: CDR1 LNHDA, CDR2 SQIVND (reference sequence).

This clonotype was recorded many times. This chain uses TRBV18 with TRBJ2-1; 9 nucleotides agree with TRBD2. This CDR3 region has 17 residues. The V gene end was trimmed by 3 bases and the J gene end by 1 base; junction bases not matched to a gene: 7. Per germline, CDR1 KGHSH and CDR2 LQKENI. This chain's CDR3 is CASSPGKREASYNEQFF. In DNA form, the CDR3 reads TGTGCCAGCTCACCGGGCAAGCGGGAGGCATCCTACAATGAGCAGTTCTTC.

This clonotype was counted at least ten times. This chain links TRBV27 with TRBJ2-7, with 10 bases lining up with TRBD1. The J segment lost 0 bases and the V segment lost 2 bases, leaving 1 base of the junction unmatched. Germline V lookup: CDR1 MNHEY, CDR2 SMNVEV (reference sequence). The CDR3 runs 15 residues. CDR3: CASSLRQGASYEQYF. CDR3 nucleotide sequence: TGTGCCAGCAGTTTACGACAGGGGGCCTCCTACGAGCAGTACTTC.

This clonotype has at least ten counts. This chain connects TRBV20-1 to TRBJ2-1, with D perhaps TRBD2 (6 bases). This CDR3 region has 14 residues. V dropped 2 bases and J dropped 3 bases, with 11 bases sitting between them. Germline CDR1 is DFQATT and CDR2 is SNEGSKA (reference sequence). CDR3 amino acids: CSARSGLLYNEQFF. DNA of the CDR3: TGCAGTGCTAGATCCGGACTACTCTACAATGAGCAGTTCTTC.

Regarding this clonotype: A much larger clone lies one base from this, so it may be a read error. The genes are TRBV11-3 and TRBJ2-1; D remains unclear. The CDR3 has 15 residues. Germline CDR1 reads SGHNT; CDR2 reads YENEEA. The CDR3 region has the DNA TGTGCCAGCAGCCCAGACACCGAATCCTACAATGAGCAGCTCTTC. Its protein product is CASSPDTESYNEQLF. The variable domain in full, with the rest retrieved from reference TRBV11-3 and TRBJ2-1, is EAGVVQSPRYKIIEKKQPVAFWCNPISGHNTLYWYLQNLGQGPELLIRYENEEAVDDSQLPKDRFSAERLKGVDSTLKIQPAELGDSAVYLCASSPDTESYNEQLFGPGTRLTVL.

V and J are TRBV5-1 and TRBJ2-5; D gene unclear. With 2 bases removed from V and 2 bases from J, the gap between germline ends came to 13 bases. CDR3 length: 15 residues. The germline V gene encodes CDR1 SGHRS and CDR2 YFSETQ. This CDR3 is CASSFGQTFQETQYF. CDR3 nucleotide sequence: TGCGCCAGCAGCTTTGGCCAGACCTTTCAAGAGACCCAGTACTTC.

In its sample, this clonotype was seen many times. The chain joins TRBV20-1 to TRBJ1-1, with no clear D. The CDR3 covers 12 residues. V lost 4 bases and J lost 3, with 9 bases in between. CDR1 is DFQATT, CDR2 SNEGSKA, per germline (reference sequence). DNA for the CDR3: TGCAGTGCTAACTTTGGGGACACTGAAGCTTTCTTT. It yields the protein CSANFGDTEAFF.

This clonotype was recorded a few times. The CDR3 DNA reads TGCGCCAGCAGCCTTCAAGAGGGGGAAGAGACCCAGTACTTC. Amino acid sequence: CASSLQEGEETQYF. The chain uses TRBV5-1 and TRBJ2-5; tentatively, D is TRBD1 (6 bases). The ends were cut back, 4 bases at V and 3 bases at J, with 13 bases in the middle. CDR3 length: 14 amino acids. From germline, CDR1 is SGHRS and CDR2 YFSETQ. The full variable domain, in which reference TRBV5-1 and TRBJ2-5 provide the parts outside the CDR3, is KAGVTQTPRYLIKTRGQQVTLSCSPISGHRSVSWYQQTPGQGLQFLFEYFSETQRNKGNFPGRFSGRQFSNSRSEMNVSTLELGDSALYLCASSLQEGEETQYFGPGTRLLVL.

The chain recombines TRBV19 with TRBJ2-2, with D tentatively TRBD2 (6 bases). Trimming left V 9 bases short and J 2 bases short, with 22 bases between. This CDR3 has 17 amino acids. The germline gives CDR1 LNHDA, CDR2 SQIVND (reference sequence). In DNA, the CDR3 is TGTGCCAGCCACCCAGGCGCAGGGAGGACAAACACCGGGGAGCTGTTTTTT. Amino acid sequence: CASHPGAGRTNTGELFF. The complete variable domain, with remaining parts taken from reference TRBV19 and TRBJ2-2, reads DGGITQSPKYLFRKEGQNVTLSCEQNLNHDAMYWYRQDPGQGLRLIYYSQIVNDFQKGDIAEGYSVSREKKESFPLTVTSAQKNPTAFYLCASHPGAGRTNTGELFFGEGSRLTVL.

This clonotype was counted many times. The V gene is TRBV28, the J gene TRBJ1-2; D unclear. Germline V gives CDR1 MDHEN, CDR2 SYDVKM. The CDR3 loop spans 16 amino acids. Trimming cost V 10 bases and J 2 bases, with 23 bases left between them. The CDR3 DNA reads TGTGCCACCCCTATTGTGGAGGGCGCGGGGAACTATGGCTACACCTTC. Amino acids: CATPIVEGAGNYGYTF.

The table lists this clonotype with many counts. J is TRBJ1-5 and V is TRBV10-3; D ambiguous. The V end lost 0 bases, the J end lost 5 bases, and 5 bases lay between the germline ends. CDR1 and CDR2 (germline): ENHRY, SYGVKD. The CDR3 extends over 13 amino acids. The DNA of the CDR3 is TGTGCCATCAGTGAGTCTGGGGATCAGCCCCAGCATTTT. It translates to CAISESGDQPQHF.

This clonotype was picked up a small number of times. The chain recombines TRBV12-3 or TRBV12-4 with TRBJ2-1, with D unresolved. Trimming took off 1 base at V and 16 bases at J, with 11 bases between the two ends. CDR3 length: 11 residues. CDR3 in amino acids: CASSLGTATFF. The CDR3 nucleotides read TGTGCCAGCAGTTTAGGGACCGCTACCTTCTTC.

The chain links TRBV7-3 to TRBJ2-6; the match to TRBD1 covers 9 bases. This CDR3 contains 17 residues. CDR1 is SGHTA, CDR2 FQGTGA, per germline. V shed 8 bases and J 2 bases; nucleotides not matched to a gene: 10. The CDR3 spells CASSRDRASAGANVLTF. DNA of the CDR3: TGTGCCAGCTCCAGGGACAGGGCCTCGGCTGGGGCCAACGTCCTGACTTTC. Full variable domain (outside the CDR3, taken from reference TRBV7-3 and TRBJ2-6): GAGVSQTPSNKVTEKGKYVELRCDPISGHTALYWYRQSLGQGPEFLIYFQGTGAADDSGLPNDRFFAVRPEGSVSTLKIQRTERGDSAVYLCASSRDRASAGANVLTFGAGSRLTVL.

In this sample, this clonotype turned up many times. The chain couples TRBV12-3 or TRBV12-4 to TRBJ2-2; no clear D. This CDR3 is built from 13 residues. Trimming took off 1 base at V and 7 bases at J, with 7 bases between the two ends. CDR3 in amino acids: CASSLVRSGELFF. DNA of the CDR3: TGTGCCAGCAGTTTAGTAAGAAGCGGGGAGCTGTTTTTT.

The V and J genes are TRBV4-3 and TRBJ2-4; 7 bases match TRBD2. V shed 4 bases, J shed 3 bases, and the junction held 6 bases outside the gene matches. The CDR3 length is 15 residues. CDR1 is LGHNA and CDR2 is YSLEER in the germline V gene. The CDR3 DNA is TGCGCCAGCAGCCCTGGGGGGGACTTCAAAAACATTCAGTACTTC. It codes for CASSPGGDFKNIQYF.

This clonotype occurred many times. CDR3 in DNA: TGTGCCACCAGTGATCTGGGGGTAGCGGGAGTAGAGCAGTTCTTC. It specifies CATSDLGVAGVEQFF. The chain joins TRBV24-1 to TRBJ2-1; 9 bases align to TRBD2. V was pared by 3 bases and J by 10 bases, with 9 bases of the junction left unmatched. CDR1 KGHDR and CDR2 SFDVKD come from the germline V gene. The CDR3 has 15 amino acids.